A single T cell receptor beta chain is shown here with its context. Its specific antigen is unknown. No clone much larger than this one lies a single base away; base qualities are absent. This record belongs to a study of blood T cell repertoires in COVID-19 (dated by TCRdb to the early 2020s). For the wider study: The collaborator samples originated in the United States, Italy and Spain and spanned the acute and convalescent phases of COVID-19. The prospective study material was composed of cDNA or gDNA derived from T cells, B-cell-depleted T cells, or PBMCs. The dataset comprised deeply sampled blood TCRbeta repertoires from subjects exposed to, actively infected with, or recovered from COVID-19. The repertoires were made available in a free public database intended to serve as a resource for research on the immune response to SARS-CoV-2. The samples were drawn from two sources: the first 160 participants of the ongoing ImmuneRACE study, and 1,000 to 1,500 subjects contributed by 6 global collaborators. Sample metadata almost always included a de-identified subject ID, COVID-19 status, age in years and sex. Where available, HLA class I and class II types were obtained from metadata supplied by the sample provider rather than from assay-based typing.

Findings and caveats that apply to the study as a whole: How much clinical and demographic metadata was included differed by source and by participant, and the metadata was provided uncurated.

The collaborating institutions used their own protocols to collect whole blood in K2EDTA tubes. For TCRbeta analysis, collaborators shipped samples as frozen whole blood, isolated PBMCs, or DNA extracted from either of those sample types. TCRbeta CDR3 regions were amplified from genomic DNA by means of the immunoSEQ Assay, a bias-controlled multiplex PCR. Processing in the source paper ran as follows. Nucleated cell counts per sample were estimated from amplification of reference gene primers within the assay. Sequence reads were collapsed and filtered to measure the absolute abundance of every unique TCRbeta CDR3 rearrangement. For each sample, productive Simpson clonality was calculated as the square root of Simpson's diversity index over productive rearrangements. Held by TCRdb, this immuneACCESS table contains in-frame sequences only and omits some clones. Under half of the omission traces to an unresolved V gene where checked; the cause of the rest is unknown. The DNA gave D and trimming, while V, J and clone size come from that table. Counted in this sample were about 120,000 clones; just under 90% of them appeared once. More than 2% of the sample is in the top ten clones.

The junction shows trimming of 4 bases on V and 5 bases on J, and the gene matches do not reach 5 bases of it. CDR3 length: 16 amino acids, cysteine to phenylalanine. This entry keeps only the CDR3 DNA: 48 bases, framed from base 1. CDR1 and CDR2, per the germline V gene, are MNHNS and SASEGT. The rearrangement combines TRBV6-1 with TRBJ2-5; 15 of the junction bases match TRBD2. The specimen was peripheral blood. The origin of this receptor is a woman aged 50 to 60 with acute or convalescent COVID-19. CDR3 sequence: CASSGGLAGGQETQYF. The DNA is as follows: TGTGCCAGCAGTGGGGGACTAGCGGGAGGTCAGGAGACCCAGTACTTC.